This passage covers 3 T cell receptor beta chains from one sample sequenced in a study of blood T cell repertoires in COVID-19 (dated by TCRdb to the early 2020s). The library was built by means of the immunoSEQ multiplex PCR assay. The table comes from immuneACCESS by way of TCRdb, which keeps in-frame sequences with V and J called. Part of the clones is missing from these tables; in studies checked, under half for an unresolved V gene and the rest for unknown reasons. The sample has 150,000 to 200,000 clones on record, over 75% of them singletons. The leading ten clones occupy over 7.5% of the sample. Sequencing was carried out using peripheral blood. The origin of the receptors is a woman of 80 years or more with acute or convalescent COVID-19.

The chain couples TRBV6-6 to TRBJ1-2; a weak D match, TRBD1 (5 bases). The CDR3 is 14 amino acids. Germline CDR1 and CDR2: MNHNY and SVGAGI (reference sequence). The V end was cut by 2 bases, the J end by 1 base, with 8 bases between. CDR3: CASSYGDSNYGYTF. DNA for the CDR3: TGTGCCAGCAGTTACGGCGACAGTAACTATGGCTACACCTTC.

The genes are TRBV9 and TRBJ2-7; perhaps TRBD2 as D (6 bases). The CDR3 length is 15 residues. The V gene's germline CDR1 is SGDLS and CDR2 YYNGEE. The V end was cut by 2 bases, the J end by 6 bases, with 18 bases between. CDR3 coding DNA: TGTGCCAGCAGCGTGACTGGGGACTGGCCGGGCGAGCAGTACTTC. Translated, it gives CASSVTGDWPGEQYF.

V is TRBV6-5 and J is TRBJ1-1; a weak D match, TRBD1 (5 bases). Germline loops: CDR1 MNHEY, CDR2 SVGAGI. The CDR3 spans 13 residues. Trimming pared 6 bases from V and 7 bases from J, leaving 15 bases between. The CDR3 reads CASSPGPRSEAFF. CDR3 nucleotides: TGTGCCAGCAGCCCAGGGCCGAGGAGTGAAGCTTTCTTT.